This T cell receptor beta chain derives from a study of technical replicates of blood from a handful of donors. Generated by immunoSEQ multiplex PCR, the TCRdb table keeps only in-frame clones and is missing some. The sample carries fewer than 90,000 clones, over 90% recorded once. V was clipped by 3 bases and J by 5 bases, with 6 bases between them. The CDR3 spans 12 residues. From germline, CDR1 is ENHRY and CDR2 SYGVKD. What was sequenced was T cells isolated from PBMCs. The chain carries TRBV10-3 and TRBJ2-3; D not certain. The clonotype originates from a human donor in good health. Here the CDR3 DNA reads TGTGCCATCAGTGAATCCCTAGATACGCAGTATTTT. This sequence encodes CAISESLDTQYF.